This T cell receptor (beta chain) was recorded in a study of T cells in pancreatic ductal adenocarcinoma. Study results and limitations: The resected pancreatic cancer cohort was biased toward the minority with early-stage disease.

Surgery without prior neoadjuvant therapy was the treatment of the selected pancreatic ductal adenocarcinoma patients. About this clone: Its matching antigen is unknown.

Measured with immunoSEQ multiplex PCR; TCRdb has only the in-frame clones, and not every one. The data hold approximately 97,000 clones, with nearly 95% observed a single time. V was pared by 6 bases and J by 3 bases, with 4 bases of the junction left unmatched. Germline V gene sequence: CDR1 MNHNS, CDR2 SASEGT. The CDR3 is 13 residues long. V usage is TRBV6-1 and J usage is TRBJ1-1, with 7 bases fitting TRBD1. The sequence derives from a human donor with pancreatic ductal adenocarcinoma. The sequenced sample consisted of PBMCs. The CDR3, as DNA: TGTGCCAGCAGACTCACAGGGGACACTGAAGCTTTCTTT. Its translation: CASRLTGDTEAFF.